This T cell receptor (beta chain) was observed in a study of blood T cell repertoires in COVID-19. Study in general: COVID-19 samples collected from the United States, Italy and Spain covered acute and convalescent phases. T cells, B-cell-depleted T cells, or PBMCs supplied cDNA or gDNA.

Germline CDR1 reads MDHEN; CDR2 reads SYDVKM. V lost 2 bases to trimming and J lost 6 bases; unmatched junction nucleotides: 9. The CDR3 has 15 amino acids. Authors' data handling: Reference gene primer amplification in the assay estimated nucleated cell counts. TCRdb keeps only in-frame clones here, not all; method: immunoSEQ multiplex PCR. The DNA was the basis for D and trimming; V, J and clone size are from that table. This table has 130,000 to 150,000 clones, around 86% appearing once. The sequenced sample consisted of peripheral blood. The chain recombines TRBV28 with TRBJ2-7; 8 bases map to TRBD1. This receptor was taken from a human donor in a cohort sampled during active COVID-19. CDR3 region: CASSLPTGGEGEQYF. The CDR3 region has the DNA TGTGCCAGCAGTTTACCTACAGGGGGAGAGGGCGAGCAGTACTTC.